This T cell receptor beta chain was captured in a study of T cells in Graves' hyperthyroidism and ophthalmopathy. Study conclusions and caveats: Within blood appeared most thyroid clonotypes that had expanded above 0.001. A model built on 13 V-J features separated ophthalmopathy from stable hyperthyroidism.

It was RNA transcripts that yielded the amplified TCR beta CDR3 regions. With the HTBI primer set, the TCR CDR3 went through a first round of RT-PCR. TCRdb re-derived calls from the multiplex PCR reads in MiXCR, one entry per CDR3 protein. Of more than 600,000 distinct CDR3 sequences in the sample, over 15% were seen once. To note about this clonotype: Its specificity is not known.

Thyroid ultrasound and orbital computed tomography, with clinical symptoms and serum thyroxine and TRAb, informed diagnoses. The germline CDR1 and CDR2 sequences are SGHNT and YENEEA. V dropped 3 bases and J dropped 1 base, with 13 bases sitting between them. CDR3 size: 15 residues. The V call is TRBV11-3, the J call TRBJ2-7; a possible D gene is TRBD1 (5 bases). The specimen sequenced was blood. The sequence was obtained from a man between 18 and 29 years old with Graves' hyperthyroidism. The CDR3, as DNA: TGTGCCAGCAGCTTGACAGAGTGGTTATCCTACGAGCAGTACTTC. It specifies CASSLTEWLSYEQYF.